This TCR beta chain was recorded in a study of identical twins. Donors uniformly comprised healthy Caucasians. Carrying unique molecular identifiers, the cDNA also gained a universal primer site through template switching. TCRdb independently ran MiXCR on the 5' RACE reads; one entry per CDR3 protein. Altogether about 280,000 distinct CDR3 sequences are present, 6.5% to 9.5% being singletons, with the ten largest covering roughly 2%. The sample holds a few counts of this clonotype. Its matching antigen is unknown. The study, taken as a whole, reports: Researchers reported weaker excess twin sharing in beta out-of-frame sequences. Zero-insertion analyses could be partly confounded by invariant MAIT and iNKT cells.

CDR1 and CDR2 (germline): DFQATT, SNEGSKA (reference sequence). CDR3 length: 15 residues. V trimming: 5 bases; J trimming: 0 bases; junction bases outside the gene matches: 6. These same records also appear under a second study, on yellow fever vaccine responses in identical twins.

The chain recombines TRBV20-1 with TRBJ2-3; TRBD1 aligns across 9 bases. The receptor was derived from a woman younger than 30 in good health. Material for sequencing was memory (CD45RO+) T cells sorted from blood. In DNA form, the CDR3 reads TGCAGTGCTGGGGGGACAGGGACTAGCACAGATACGCAGTATTTT. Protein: CSAGGTGTSTDTQYF.